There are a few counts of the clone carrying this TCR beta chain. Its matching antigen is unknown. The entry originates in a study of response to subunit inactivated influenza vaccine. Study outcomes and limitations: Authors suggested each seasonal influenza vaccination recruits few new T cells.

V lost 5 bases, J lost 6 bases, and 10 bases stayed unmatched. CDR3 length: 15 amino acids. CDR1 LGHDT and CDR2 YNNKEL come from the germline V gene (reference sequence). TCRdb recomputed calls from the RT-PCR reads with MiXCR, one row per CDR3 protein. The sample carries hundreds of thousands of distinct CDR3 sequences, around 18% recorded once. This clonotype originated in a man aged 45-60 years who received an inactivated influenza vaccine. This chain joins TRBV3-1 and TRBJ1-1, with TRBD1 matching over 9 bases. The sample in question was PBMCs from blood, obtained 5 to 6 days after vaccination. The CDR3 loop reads CASSSTGTGKPEAFF. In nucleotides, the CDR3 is TGTGCCAGCAGCAGTACCGGGACAGGGAAACCTGAAGCTTTCTTT.